This TCR beta chain was sequenced for a study of T-cell memory formation after mild COVID-19. The overall study: Largely, the TCR clusters proved donor specific.

MiXCR, run by TCRdb on the 5' RACE reads, gives a single entry per CDR3 protein. Among around 80,000 distinct CDR3 sequences listed, roughly 13% were seen once. Germline V gene data show CDR1 as SGHTA and CDR2 as FQGTGA. The CDR3 contains 17 residues. The V segment lost 1 base and the J segment 4 bases; nucleotides outside the gene matches: 9. This TCR was recovered from a man aged 18 to 29 who had mild COVID-19 (a few samples of this study predate the infection). Cell type and time point are not known. The sample was PBMCs or a T cell subset sorted from them (not recorded which). V gene TRBV7-3 combines with J gene TRBJ2-2; TRBD1 matches 7 bases. CDR3 region: CASSLNTGQPFTGELFF. The CDR3 bases are TGTGCCAGCAGCTTAAATACGGGACAGCCCTTCACCGGGGAGCTGTTTTTT.